This TCR beta chain originates from a study of T cells in localized non-small cell lung cancer. Notes on this clone: Its target is unknown.

General observations from the study: Adjacent lung tissue had a median 57 of the top 100 clones found in the tumor. Compared with tumor, uninvolved adjacent lung displayed greater T cell clonality, ranking highest overall. As only one tumor region underwent sequencing, heterogeneity remains possible.

Trimming shortened V by 11 bases and J by 6 bases, and 28 bases separated the two germline ends. This CDR3 is 16 amino acids long. The table came from immunoSEQ multiplex PCR; TCRdb's copy has only in-frame clones and leaves some out. The table records a few thousand clones, more than 25% of them present only once. Free of atypia, the adjacent lung was collected at least 2 cm away from the tumor margin. The chain couples TRBV23-1 to TRBJ1-2; possibly TRBD1 for D (6 bases). TRBV23-1 is flagged as an ORF with uncertain function. The source was normal lung tissue next to the tumor, collected before any cancer treatment. The receptor was derived from a man between 40 and 70 years old with stage III lung adenocarcinoma. In DNA form, the CDR3 reads TGCGCCGTCGGAAGTCGGGCAGGGGCGAAAGGAAATGGCTACACCTTC. It yields the protein CAVGSRAGAKGNGYTF.